The source of this TCR beta chain is a study of regulatory T cells in long-lasting Graves disease. Findings and limits, study-wide: It was in persistent disease that TRBV28, TRBJ1-2 and TRBJ2-5 were favored. Lower TCR diversity characterized persistent Graves' patients relative to newly diagnosed patients.

Documented time point: newly diagnosed GD, antithyroid drugs for less than 3 months. With RNA extracted from PBMCs as input, the TCR library was made. Arm-PCR of CDR3 regions and iRepertoire HTBI primers were used to build TCR beta libraries. TCRdb analysed the multiplex PCR reads with MiXCR anew, one entry per CDR3 protein. This sample has more than 450,000 distinct CDR3 sequences; about 12% occur once, and the top ten carry almost 9%. The CDR3 has 15 residues. CDR1 MNHEY and CDR2 SMNVEV come from the germline V gene (reference sequence). With 5 bases removed from V and 2 bases from J, the gap between germline ends came to 16 bases. This clonotype has only a few counts. Its antigen is still unknown. The sample was also reused in another study, on T cells in Graves' hyperthyroidism and ophthalmopathy.

The receptor comes from a woman aged 25 to 39 with Graves disease. The chain links TRBV27 to TRBJ2-7; D is ambiguous. Source: peripheral blood mononuclear cells (PBMCs), taken at new diagnosis, from a patient treated with antithyroid drugs. Written as DNA, the CDR3 is TGTGCCAGCAGTCCTTTCCCCGCGCAGACCTACGAGCAGTACTTC. It translates to CASSPFPAQTYEQYF.